This is a list of T cell receptor beta chains from one sample in a study of TIL therapy for anti-PD-1-resistant metastatic lung cancer. Profiling relied on immunoSEQ multiplex PCR, and the TCRdb table lists in-frame clones only, not all of them. This sample has tens of thousands of clones; around 79% occur once, and the top ten carry about 4.8%. The material sequenced was blood, taken at baseline. Receptor source: a woman aged 30 to 85 with non-small cell lung cancer. CDR3s include the opening cysteine and the closing phenylalanine or tryptophan. The order of the fields is V gene, D gene, J gene, clone size, CDR3 DNA, CDR3 protein. D genes are given only for firm matches. Size tells how often a clone was seen (once, few, many) or the class of an expanded clone, and some rows leave it out.

TRBV10-3	TRBD1	TRBJ2-2	.	TGTGCCATCAGTGGGAACAGGGGTAACACCGGGGAGCTGTTTTTT	CAISGNRGNTGELFF
TRBV5-1	TRBD2	TRBJ2-2	.	TGCGCCAGCAGCTTAGTCCCTAGCGGGGGGCTCGCGGGCACCGGGGAGCTGTTTTTT	CASSLVPSGGLAGTGELFF
TRBV5-5	TRBD2	TRBJ2-5	.	TGTGCCAGCAGACTACTAGCGGGAGTAAGTGGAGAGACCCAGTACTTC	CASRLLAGVSGETQYF
TRBV4-2	.	TRBJ2-1	.	TGTGCCAGCAGCCAAGAACGACTTTCCTACAATGAGCAGTTCTTC	CASSQERLSYNEQFF
TRBV6-1	.	TRBJ2-2	.	TGTGCCAGCAGTGAGTCGGGAGACACCGGGGAGCTGTTTTTT	CASSESGDTGELFF
TRBV4-1	TRBD2	TRBJ2-7	.	TGCGCCAGCAGAAACTTAGCGGGGGGCGGCGAGCAGTACTTC	CASRNLAGGGEQYF
TRBV21-1	.	TRBJ2-7	.	TGTGCCAGCAGCAAAGAAAGGGACACCCACTCCTACGAGCAGTACTTC	CASSKERDTHSYEQYF
TRBV14	.	TRBJ2-2	.	TGTGCCAGCAGCGCCCGGGGCTCGAGCACCGGGGAGCTGTTTTTT	CASSARGSSTGELFF
TRBV19	.	TRBJ2-7	.	TGTGCCAGTAGTATGAAGGGGAAGCAGTACTTC	CASSMKGKQYF
TRBV2	.	TRBJ2-1	.	TGTGCCAGCAGTGAACTACCGGGACTTGAAGGTAATGAGCAGTTCTTC	CASSELPGLEGNEQFF
TRBV27	.	TRBJ2-1	once	TGTGCCAGCAGCTCATTGGGGAATGAGCAGTTCTTC	CASSSLGNEQFF
TRBV19	TRBD1	TRBJ1-2	few	TGTGCCAGTAGTATGGGAGGACAGGGACACTTTGGCTACACCTTC	CASSMGGQGHFGYTF
TRBV28	TRBD1	TRBJ2-7	.	TGTGCCAGCGGGACAGGCTACGAGCAGTACTTC	CASGTGYEQYF
TRBV5-4	TRBD2	TRBJ2-7	.	TGTGCCAGCAGCCACTTTAGCGGGGCCCCCTCCTACGAGCAGTACTTC	CASSHFSGAPSYEQYF
TRBV7-2	.	TRBJ2-7	.	TGTGCCAGCAGCTCCCGCTACTCCGACTACGAGCAGTACTTC	CASSSRYSDYEQYF
TRBV18	TRBD1	TRBJ1-4	.	TGTGCCAGCTCACCAGACAGGGCCACTAATGAAAAACTGTTTTTT	CASSPDRATNEKLFF
TRBV4-1	.	TRBJ2-3	once	TGCGCCAGCAGCCAAGATCCCACAGATACGCAGTATTTT	CASSQDPTDTQYF